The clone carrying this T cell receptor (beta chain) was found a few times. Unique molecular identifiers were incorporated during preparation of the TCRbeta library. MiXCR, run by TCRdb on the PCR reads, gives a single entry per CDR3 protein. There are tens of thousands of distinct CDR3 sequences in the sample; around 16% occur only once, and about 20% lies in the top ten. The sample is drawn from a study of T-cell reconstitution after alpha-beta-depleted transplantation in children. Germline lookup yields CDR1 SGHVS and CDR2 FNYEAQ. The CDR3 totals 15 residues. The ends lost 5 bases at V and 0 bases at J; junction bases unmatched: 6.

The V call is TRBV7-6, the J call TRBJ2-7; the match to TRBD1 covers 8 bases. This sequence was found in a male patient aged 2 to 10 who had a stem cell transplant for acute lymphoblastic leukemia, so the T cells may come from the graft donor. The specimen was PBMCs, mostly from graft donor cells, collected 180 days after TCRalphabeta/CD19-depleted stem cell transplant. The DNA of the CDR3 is TGTGCCAGCAGCAGGGACAGGCCCTCCTCCTACGAGCAGTACTTC. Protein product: CASSRDRPSSYEQYF.